The sequence of this T cell receptor (beta chain) was determined in a study of T cell responses to AZD1222 COVID-19 vaccine. Data came from immunoSEQ multiplex PCR; TCRdb stores just in-frame clones and leaves some out. The data show over 150,000 clones, roughly nine tenths seen once. This clone was found once. Its target is unknown. The CDR3 runs 14 residues. Trimming stripped 2 bases from V and 6 bases from J, with 12 bases between. The germline CDR1 and CDR2 sequences are LGHNA and YSLEER. Study-level results: Donors were largely white British and mainly female; clonal diversity was possibly underestimated. Targeting of unmutated variant regions was reportedly seen in nearly half of spike-specific TCRs. Spike-wide coverage was observed for vaccine-associated CD4 TCRs, with dominant responses at 160-218 and 743-854. Baseline antibody screening turned up just a handful of seropositive AZD1222 recipients.

The chain joins TRBV4-3 to TRBJ2-3; a possible D gene is TRBD1 (6 bases). This specimen was peripheral blood, taken on day 0 of AZD1222 vaccination. This clonotype was obtained from an adult in good health. CDR3 in DNA: TGCGCCAGCAGCCAAATACAGGGCCGGGATACGCAGTATTTT. Encoded protein: CASSQIQGRDTQYF.